The sequence of this T cell receptor beta chain was determined in a study of blood T cell repertoires in COVID-19. Background on the study: Samples representing acute and convalescent COVID-19 were sourced from the United States, Italy and Spain. In each case, the material was cDNA or gDNA derived from T cells, B-cell-depleted T cells, or PBMCs.

Per the authors' pipeline: Reference gene primer amplification yielded estimated nucleated cell counts. Sequencing was performed with immunoSEQ multiplex PCR; in TCRdb, only in-frame clones are kept and a portion is missing. That table supplies the V and J calls and clone size; D and trimming were determined from the DNA. The table includes 150,000 to 200,000 clones, 90% detected once. Germline CDR1 is LGHDT and CDR2 is YNNKEL (reference sequence). The CDR3 is made up of 14 amino acids. V shed 3 bases and J shed 5 bases, with 10 bases lying between them. This TCR was sampled from a man aged 45-65 years with acute or convalescent COVID-19. This chain connects TRBV3-1 (or the pseudogene TRBV3-2) to TRBJ2-2, with D perhaps TRBD1 (6 bases). Sequences were obtained from peripheral blood. The CDR3 coding sequence is TGTGCCAGCAGCCAGGCAGGGGAGACCGGGGAGCTGTTTTTT. It codes for CASSQAGETGELFF.